This T cell receptor beta chain came from a study of shared clonotypes between healthy human individuals. V was shortened by 1 base and J by 4 bases, with 11 bases between the two germline ends. The CDR3 totals 15 residues. Germline CDR1 is SGHTA and CDR2 is FQGNSA. Repertoires were generated with immunoSEQ multiplex PCR, while TCRdb's copy carries only in-frame clones and drops some. Here the sample spans 2 million to 3 million clones, 93% being singletons. V and J are TRBV7-2 and TRBJ1-5; possibly TRBD1 for D (6 bases). The source is a man between 18 and 35 years old in good health. Some clones in this sample may be carry-over from other donors' samples. Sequencing was done on a sample of naive CD4+ T cells from PBMCs. Subset given: CD45RA+ positively selected. The CDR3 loop reads CASSLVATGNQPQHF. In DNA, the CDR3 is TGTGCCAGCAGCTTAGTCGCTACAGGGAATCAGCCCCAGCATTTT.